The 7 T cell receptor beta chains given below trace back to one sample, sequenced in a study of cytotoxic CD8 clonotypes in ibrutinib-treated CLL. Clones were sequenced by immunoSEQ multiplex PCR, and TCRdb holds only the in-frame ones, with some missing. The sample records around 97,000 clones, 70% to 80% being singletons. The sample here was PBMCs, taken after 12 months of ibrutinib treatment. The receptors were gathered from a human donor with chronic lymphocytic leukemia.

A few counts support this clone. The chain couples TRBV18 to TRBJ1-3; D not certain. The CDR3 is 17 residues long. CDR1 KGHSH and CDR2 LQKENI come from the germline V gene. Trimming left V 4 bases short and J 0 bases short, with 16 bases between. CDR3 sequence reads: CASSRNNYQSSGNTIYF. In DNA, the CDR3 is TGTGCCAGCTCACGAAACAACTACCAGAGCTCTGGAAACACCATATATTTT.

CDR3 loop: CASSYSSNSRETQYF. The DNA for the CDR3 is TGTGCCAGCAGTTACTCATCTAACAGCCGAGAGACCCAGTACTTC. The chain employs TRBV6-7 and TRBJ2-5, with D hard to call. TRBV6-7 is noted as an ORF with a role that remains uncertain. This CDR3 spans 15 amino acids. Trimming stripped 0 bases from V and 4 bases from J, with 12 bases between.

The chain links TRBV27 to TRBJ1-5; D not certain. V lost 5 bases to trimming and J lost 2 bases, with 7 bases between them. Germline V gene lookup returns CDR1 MNHEY and CDR2 SMNVEV (reference sequence). The CDR3 is 13 residues long. CDR3 region: CASSLARNQPQHF. The CDR3 bases are TGTGCCAGCAGTCTTGCCCGCAATCAGCCCCAGCATTTT.

J is TRBJ1-2 and V is TRBV30, with D tentatively TRBD1 (5 bases). Looked up from germline, CDR1 is GTSNPN and CDR2 is SVGIG (reference sequence). V was shortened by 2 bases and J by 5 bases, with 15 bases between the two germline ends. The CDR3 is 14 residues long. The CDR3 DNA reads as TGTGCCTGGAGTCAGGGCAGGGAGGTATATGGCTACACCTTC. Translation: CAWSQGREVYGYTF.

This chain connects TRBV5-1 to TRBJ1-1, with TRBD1 matching over 11 bases. The CDR3 loop spans 14 amino acids. CDR1 is SGHRS, CDR2 YFSETQ, per germline. V lost 4 bases to trimming and J lost 7 bases; unmatched junction nucleotides: 6. DNA of the CDR3: TGCGCCAGCAGCCCCGGACAGGGGGCAAGTGAAGCTTTCTTT. It translates to CASSPGQGASEAFF. Together with reference TRBV5-1 and TRBJ1-1, the CDR3 gives the full variable domain: KAGVTQTPRYLIKTRGQQVTLSCSPISGHRSVSWYQQTPGQGLQFLFEYFSETQRNKGNFPGRFSGRQFSNSRSEMNVSTLELGDSALYLCASSPGQGASEAFFGQGTRLTVV.

In this sample, this clone turned up once. The chain has TRBV28 and TRBJ2-7; possibly TRBD1 for D (6 bases). The V gene's germline CDR1 is MDHEN and CDR2 SYDVKM. This CDR3 is 14 amino acids long. Trimming removed 4 bases at V and 2 bases at J, with 12 bases between. The CDR3 DNA reads as TGTGCCAGCAGTTGGACAGTTTTCCCCTACGAGCAGTACTTC. Amino acids: CASSWTVFPYEQYF.

The chain uses TRBV29-1 and TRBJ2-4; TRBD2 might be the D (5 bases). This CDR3 spans 14 amino acids. CDR1 and CDR2 from the germline V gene are SQVTM and ANQGSEA. Between the trimmed V and J ends, which lost 4 bases and 2 bases, there was a span of 12 bases. The CDR3 nucleotides are TGCAGCGTTGGAGCGGCCACCTCCAAAAACATTCAGTACTTC. Translation gives CSVGAATSKNIQYF.